A single sample is the source of the 13 T cell receptor beta chains below, sequenced in a study of blood T cell repertoires in COVID-19. Clones were sequenced by immunoSEQ multiplex PCR, and TCRdb holds only the in-frame ones, with some missing. The table shows 150,000 to 200,000 clones, with 80% to 85% occurring only once. Source material: peripheral blood. Receptors were obtained from a human donor with acute or convalescent COVID-19. The donor label of this sample is uncertain.

J is TRBJ2-1 and V is TRBV7-9, with 9 bases lining up with TRBD2. The V gene end was trimmed by 5 bases and the J gene end by 10 bases; junction bases not matched to a gene: 12. The CDR3 runs to 15 residues. The V gene's germline CDR1 is SEHNR and CDR2 FQNEAQ (reference sequence). The CDR3 here is CASSTWTSATPEQFF. CDR3 coding DNA: TGTGCCAGCAGCACCTGGACTAGCGCCACCCCCGAGCAGTTCTTC.

The chain couples TRBV29-1 to TRBJ2-7, with D maybe TRBD2 (5 bases). Per germline, CDR1 SQVTM and CDR2 ANQGSEA. The CDR3 has 13 residues. V was pared by 5 bases and J by 2 bases, with 13 bases between. The CDR3 sequence: CSVTIPGTYEQYF. DNA of the CDR3: TGCAGCGTTACTATCCCGGGGACCTACGAGCAGTACTTC.

The chain uses TRBV5-1 and TRBJ2-6, with 11 bases lining up with TRBD1. Germline CDR1 and CDR2: SGHRS and YFSETQ. With 3 bases clipped from V and 2 bases from J, the junction kept 4 bases outside the gene matches. This CDR3 has 17 residues. The DNA of the CDR3 is TGCGCCAGCAGCTGGGACAGGGGGTCTACTGGGGCCAACGTCCTGACTTTC. It translates to CASSWDRGSTGANVLTF. Full variable domain (remainder filled in from reference TRBV5-1 and TRBJ2-6): KAGVTQTPRYLIKTRGQQVTLSCSPISGHRSVSWYQQTPGQGLQFLFEYFSETQRNKGNFPGRFSGRQFSNSRSEMNVSTLELGDSALYLCASSWDRGSTGANVLTFGAGSRLTVL.

V is TRBV13 and J is TRBJ2-1; possibly TRBD1 for D (5 bases). This CDR3 spans 17 amino acids. The V end lost 0 bases, the J end lost 3 bases, and 15 bases lay between the germline ends. CDR1 and CDR2 from the germline V gene are PRHDT and FYEKMQ (reference sequence). This CDR3 reads CASSLGPGREYYNEQFF. The CDR3, as DNA: TGTGCCAGCAGCTTAGGCCCGGGCAGGGAATACTACAATGAGCAGTTCTTC.

This chain uses TRBV7-2 with TRBJ2-1; 8 bases are a match to TRBD2. Trimming removed 1 base from V and 1 base from J; junction bases left unmatched: 9. The germline CDR1 and CDR2 sequences are SGHTA and FQGNSA. The CDR3 sequence is 18 residues long. In DNA form, the CDR3 reads TGTGCCAGCAGCTTAGGGGCGCGCCTAGCGGGTTCCTACAATGAGCAGTTCTTC. This codes for CASSLGARLAGSYNEQFF.

In nucleotides, the CDR3 is TGTGCCAGCAGTAAAATCCCCGGGACAGGGGGCAATGGCTACACCTTC. It translates to CASSKIPGTGGNGYTF. The rearrangement uses TRBV6-2 or TRBV6-3 and TRBJ1-2; 12 bases fit TRBD1. V was clipped by 5 bases and J by 6 bases; unmatched bases: 10. The CDR3 spans 16 residues. CDR1 and CDR2 from the germline V gene are MNHEY and SVGEGT.

V gene TRBV25-1 combines with J gene TRBJ2-1, with D possibly matching TRBD2 (6 bases). The V gene lost 4 bases and the J gene lost 6 bases, with 7 bases spanning the gap. CDR3 size: 12 residues. Germline V gene sequence: CDR1 MGHDK, CDR2 SYGVNS. In nucleotides, the CDR3 is TGTGCCAGCAGTGGGGACTCCAATGAGCAGTTCTTC. Translating gives CASSGDSNEQFF. The variable domain in full, with the rest retrieved from reference TRBV25-1 and TRBJ2-1, is EADIYQTPRYLVIGTGKKITLECSQTMGHDKMYWYQQDPGMELHLIHYSYGVNSTEKGDLSSESTVSRIRTEHFPLTLESARPSHTSQYLCASSGDSNEQFFGPGTRLTVL.

The chain links TRBV4-1 to TRBJ2-3, with D tentatively TRBD2 (5 bases). The CDR3 is made up of 15 amino acids. V was shortened by 4 bases and J by 1 base, with 12 bases between the two germline ends. Per the germline V gene, CDR1 is MGHRA and CDR2 is YSYEKL. This CDR3 reads CASSRTALGTDTQYF. The CDR3 coding sequence is TGCGCCAGCAGCCGGACTGCGTTGGGCACAGATACGCAGTATTTT.

The V and J genes are TRBV7-9 and TRBJ2-3; 9 nucleotides line up with TRBD2. Trimming removed 3 bases from V and 6 bases from J; junction bases left unmatched: 10. The CDR3 is 16 residues long. CDR1 is SEHNR and CDR2 is FQNEAQ in the germline V gene (reference sequence). CDR3 residues: CASSFLAGNIGDTQYF. The CDR3 nucleotides are TGTGCCAGCAGCTTTCTAGCGGGGAACATCGGGGATACGCAGTATTTT.

V is TRBV4-2 and J is TRBJ2-5, with a weak D call TRBD2 (5 bases). Deletions cut 0 bases from V and 5 bases from J, with 7 bases between. Germline V gene lookup returns CDR1 LGHNA and CDR2 YNFKEQ. The CDR3 length is 13 residues. The CDR3 is CASSQELGETQYF. In DNA form, the CDR3 reads TGTGCCAGCAGCCAAGAACTAGGGGAGACCCAGTACTTC.

This clone was observed a handful of times. This sequence joins TRBV5-1 and TRBJ2-1; D is unclear. Per germline, CDR1 SGHRS and CDR2 YFSETQ. This CDR3 has 13 amino acids. Between the trimmed V and J ends, which lost 4 bases and 13 bases, there was a span of 18 bases. The CDR3 is CASSLMGEQGQFF. The CDR3 DNA is TGCGCCAGCAGCCTCATGGGCGAGCAAGGTCAGTTCTTC.

This CDR3 reads CASSLLGGQPQHF. The CDR3 DNA follows: TGTGCCAGCAGTTTGCTGGGAGGGCAGCCCCAGCATTTT. The J gene is TRBJ1-5, the V gene TRBV12-3 or TRBV12-4; D not certain. Trimming stripped 3 bases from V and 7 bases from J, with 10 bases between. The CDR3 consists of 13 residues.

Written as DNA, the CDR3 is TGTGCCAGCAGCGTAGGGACTAGCGGGGGGACAGATACGCAGTATTTT. Its protein is CASSVGTSGGTDTQYF. This rearrangement joins TRBV9 to TRBJ2-3; 14 nucleotides agree with TRBD2. J lost 3 bases, V lost 0 bases, and 0 bases had no gene match. Germline lookup yields CDR1 SGDLS and CDR2 YYNGEE. There are 16 residues in the CDR3.